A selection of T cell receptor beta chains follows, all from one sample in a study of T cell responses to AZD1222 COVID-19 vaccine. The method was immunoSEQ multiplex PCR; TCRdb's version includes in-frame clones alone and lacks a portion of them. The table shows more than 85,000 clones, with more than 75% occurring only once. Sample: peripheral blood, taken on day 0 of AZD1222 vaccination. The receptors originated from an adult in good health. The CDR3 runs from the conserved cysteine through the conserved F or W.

CDR3aa: CASSPRLAGTDTQYF
v_gene: TRBV7-2
j_gene: TRBJ2-3

CDR3aa: CASSPGGRGVDTQYF
v_gene: TRBV16
j_gene: TRBJ2-3

CDR3aa: CATSDRGTAGLYF
v_gene: TRBV24-1
j_gene: TRBJ2-7

CDR3aa: CASTRGNSPLHF
v_gene: TRBV2
j_gene: TRBJ1-6

CDR3aa: CASSRDGNYGYTF
v_gene: TRBV9
j_gene: TRBJ1-2

CDR3aa: CASSDRGYTIYF
v_gene: TRBV25-1
j_gene: TRBJ1-3

CDR3aa: CASSLSGVYEQYF
v_gene: TRBV3-1/TRBV3-2
j_gene: TRBJ2-7

CDR3aa: CASSQESVALRGAFF
v_gene: TRBV4-3
j_gene: TRBJ1-1

CDR3aa: CASSLDRALNSPLHF
v_gene: TRBV5-1
j_gene: TRBJ1-6

CDR3aa: CASSGRGVEQYF
v_gene: TRBV6-2/TRBV6-3
j_gene: TRBJ2-7

CDR3aa: CATGTSGRAGETQYF
v_gene: TRBV27
j_gene: TRBJ2-5

CDR3aa: CASSIVAQPQETQYF
v_gene: TRBV19
j_gene: TRBJ2-5

CDR3aa: CAWSVVTRGVNEKLFF
v_gene: TRBV30
j_gene: TRBJ1-4

CDR3aa: CASSPSGRGYEQYF
v_gene: TRBV14
j_gene: TRBJ2-7

CDR3aa: CASSLNIYSGNTIYF
v_gene: TRBV5-6
j_gene: TRBJ1-3

CDR3aa: CAISPGGGPHNEQFF
v_gene: TRBV10-3
j_gene: TRBJ2-1

CDR3aa: CASSQERIGWEYGYTF
v_gene: TRBV4-2
j_gene: TRBJ1-2

CDR3aa: CASTTSGSSYEQYF
v_gene: TRBV28
j_gene: TRBJ2-7

CDR3aa: CASSLGSISEQYF
v_gene: TRBV7-2
j_gene: TRBJ2-7

CDR3aa: CASSYSWTGEAFF
v_gene: TRBV27
j_gene: TRBJ1-1

CDR3aa: CASSSPIGNTEAFF
v_gene: TRBV7-2
j_gene: TRBJ1-1

CDR3aa: CASSSTGGYEQYF
v_gene: TRBV5-1
j_gene: TRBJ2-7

CDR3aa: CASSYRTSYPLGTDTQYF
v_gene: TRBV28
j_gene: TRBJ2-3

CDR3aa: CASSPQTSGTETQYF
v_gene: TRBV2
j_gene: TRBJ2-5

CDR3aa: CASSLLGAGGYTF
v_gene: TRBV28
j_gene: TRBJ1-2

CDR3aa: CASSPGLAGGTDTQYF
v_gene: TRBV7-2
j_gene: TRBJ2-3

CDR3aa: CASMVKQGNNEQFF
v_gene: TRBV28
j_gene: TRBJ2-1

CDR3aa: CASRSPTGVGQPQHF
v_gene: TRBV2
j_gene: TRBJ1-5

CDR3aa: CAISGGTGDYEQYF
v_gene: TRBV10-3
j_gene: TRBJ2-7

CDR3aa: CASSFAGTSNNEQFF
v_gene: TRBV6-6
j_gene: TRBJ2-1

CDR3aa: CAWNQGGVGYEQYF
v_gene: TRBV30
j_gene: TRBJ2-7

CDR3aa: CASSEEGSGATGANVLTF
v_gene: TRBV2
j_gene: TRBJ2-6

CDR3aa: CATEGPDSNFPRSGELFF
v_gene: TRBV15
j_gene: TRBJ2-2

CDR3aa: CASRPSGPTGEQFF
v_gene: TRBV10-2
j_gene: TRBJ2-1

CDR3aa: CASSDLPGQGGGTQYF
v_gene: TRBV6-1
j_gene: TRBJ2-3

CDR3aa: CASSLERTNGELFF
v_gene: TRBV7-9
j_gene: TRBJ2-2

CDR3aa: CASSIRGNGELFF
v_gene: TRBV19
j_gene: TRBJ2-2

CDR3aa: CASSPGSHSGNTIYF
v_gene: TRBV7-2
j_gene: TRBJ1-3

CDR3aa: CASSQVSFVGLINEKLFF
v_gene: TRBV3-1/TRBV3-2
j_gene: TRBJ1-4

CDR3aa: CASGLAGHEQYF
v_gene: TRBV28
j_gene: TRBJ2-7

CDR3aa: CASSLTGNTEAFF
v_gene: TRBV13
j_gene: TRBJ1-1

CDR3aa: CASSSSWDNEQFF
v_gene: TRBV7-9
j_gene: TRBJ2-1

CDR3aa: CASRQIQGAGTEAFF
v_gene: TRBV5-1
j_gene: TRBJ1-1

CDR3aa: CASSQRVDRSYEQYF
v_gene: TRBV18
j_gene: TRBJ2-7

CDR3aa: CAWMAGEGYTF
v_gene: TRBV30
j_gene: TRBJ1-2

CDR3aa: CASSRLAGGYEQYF
v_gene: TRBV6-5
j_gene: TRBJ2-7

CDR3aa: CASSNGQGGSPLHF
v_gene: TRBV28
j_gene: TRBJ1-6

CDR3aa: CASRTPRTSGLDTQYF
v_gene: TRBV19
j_gene: TRBJ2-3

CDR3aa: CASSPWNSYGNTIYF
v_gene: TRBV14
j_gene: TRBJ1-3

CDR3aa: CAWSGTGDGYTF
v_gene: TRBV30
j_gene: TRBJ1-2

CDR3aa: CASSQGSLSSYEQYF
v_gene: TRBV3-1/TRBV3-2
j_gene: TRBJ2-7

CDR3aa: CASSLGLTGELFF
v_gene: TRBV5-6
j_gene: TRBJ2-2

CDR3aa: CATAVYNQPQHF
v_gene: TRBV15
j_gene: TRBJ1-5

CDR3aa: CASSLGGRRRTEAFF
v_gene: TRBV28
j_gene: TRBJ1-1